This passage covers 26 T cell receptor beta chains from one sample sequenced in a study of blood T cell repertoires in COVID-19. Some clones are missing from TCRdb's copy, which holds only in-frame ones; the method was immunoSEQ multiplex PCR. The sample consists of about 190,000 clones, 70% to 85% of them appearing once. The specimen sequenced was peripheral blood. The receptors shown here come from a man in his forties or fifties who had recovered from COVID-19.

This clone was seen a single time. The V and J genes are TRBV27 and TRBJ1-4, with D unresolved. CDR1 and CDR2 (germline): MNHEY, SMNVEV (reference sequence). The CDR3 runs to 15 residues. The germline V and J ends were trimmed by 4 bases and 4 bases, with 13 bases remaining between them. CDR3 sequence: CASSSPGEVNEKLFF. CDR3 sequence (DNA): TGTGCCAGCAGTTCTCCGGGTGAGGTTAATGAAAAACTGTTTTTT.

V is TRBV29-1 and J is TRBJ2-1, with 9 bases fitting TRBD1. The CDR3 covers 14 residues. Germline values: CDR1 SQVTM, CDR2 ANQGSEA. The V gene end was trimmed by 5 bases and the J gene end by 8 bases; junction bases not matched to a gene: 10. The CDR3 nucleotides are TGCAGCGTTAAAGGGGGGACAGGGCTCCATGAGCAGTTCTTC. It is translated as CSVKGGTGLHEQFF.

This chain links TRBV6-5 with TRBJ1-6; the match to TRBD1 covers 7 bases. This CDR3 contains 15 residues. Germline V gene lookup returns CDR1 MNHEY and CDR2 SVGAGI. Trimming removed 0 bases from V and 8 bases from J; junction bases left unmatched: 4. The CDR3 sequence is CASSYSTGLYSPLHF. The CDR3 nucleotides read TGTGCCAGCAGTTACTCGACAGGGTTGTATTCACCCCTCCACTTT.

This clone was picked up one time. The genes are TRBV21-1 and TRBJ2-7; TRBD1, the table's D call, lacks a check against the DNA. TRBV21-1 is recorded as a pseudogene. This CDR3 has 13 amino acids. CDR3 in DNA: TGTGCCAGCAGCAAAGCGGCAGACTACGAGCAGTACTTC. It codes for CASSKAADYEQYF.

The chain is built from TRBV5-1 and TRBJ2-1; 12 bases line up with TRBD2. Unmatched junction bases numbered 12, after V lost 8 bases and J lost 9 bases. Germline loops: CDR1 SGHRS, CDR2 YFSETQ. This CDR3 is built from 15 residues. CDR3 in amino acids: CASAGLAGLQGEQFF. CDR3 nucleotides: TGCGCCAGTGCCGGACTAGCGGGACTACAAGGTGAGCAGTTCTTC.

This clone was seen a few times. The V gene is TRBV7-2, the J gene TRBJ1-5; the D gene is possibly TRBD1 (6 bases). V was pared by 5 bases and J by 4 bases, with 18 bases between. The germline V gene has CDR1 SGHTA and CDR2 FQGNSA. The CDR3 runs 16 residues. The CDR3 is CASSPLTGSPNQPQHF. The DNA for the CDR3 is TGTGCCAGCAGCCCGCTGACAGGCAGCCCTAATCAGCCCCAGCATTTT.

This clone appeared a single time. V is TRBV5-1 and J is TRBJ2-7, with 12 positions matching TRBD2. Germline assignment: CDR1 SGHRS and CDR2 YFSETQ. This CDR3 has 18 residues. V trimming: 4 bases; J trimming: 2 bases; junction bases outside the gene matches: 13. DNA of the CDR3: TGCGCCAGCAGCCCCCGAGGGACTAGCGGGCCTATCGCCTACGAGCAGTACTTC. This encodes CASSPRGTSGPIAYEQYF.

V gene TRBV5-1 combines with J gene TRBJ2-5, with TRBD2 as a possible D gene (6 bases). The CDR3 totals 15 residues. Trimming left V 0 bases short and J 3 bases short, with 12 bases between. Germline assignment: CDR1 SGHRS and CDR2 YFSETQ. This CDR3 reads CASSLGGRWEETQYF. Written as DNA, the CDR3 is TGCGCCAGCAGCTTGGGTGGGAGGTGGGAAGAGACCCAGTACTTC.

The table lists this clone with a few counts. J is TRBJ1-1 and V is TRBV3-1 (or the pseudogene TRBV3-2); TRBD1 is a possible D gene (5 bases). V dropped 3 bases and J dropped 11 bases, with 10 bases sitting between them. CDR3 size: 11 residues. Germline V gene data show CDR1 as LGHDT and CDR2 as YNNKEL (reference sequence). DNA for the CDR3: TGTGCCAGCAGCCACTCAGGGAGGGCTTTCTTT. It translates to CASSHSGRAFF.

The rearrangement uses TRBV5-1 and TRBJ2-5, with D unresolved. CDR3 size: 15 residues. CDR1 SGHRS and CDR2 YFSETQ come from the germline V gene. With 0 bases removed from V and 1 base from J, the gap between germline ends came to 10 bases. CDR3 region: CASSLAAESQETQYF. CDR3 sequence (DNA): TGCGCCAGCAGCTTGGCGGCGGAGTCCCAAGAGACCCAGTACTTC.

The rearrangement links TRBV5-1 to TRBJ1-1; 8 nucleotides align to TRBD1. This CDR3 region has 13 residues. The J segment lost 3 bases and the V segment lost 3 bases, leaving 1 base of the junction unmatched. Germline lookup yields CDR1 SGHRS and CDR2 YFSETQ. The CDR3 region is CASSWGQDTEAFF. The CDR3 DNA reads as TGCGCCAGCAGCTGGGGACAGGACACTGAAGCTTTCTTT. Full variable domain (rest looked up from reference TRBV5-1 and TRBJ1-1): KAGVTQTPRYLIKTRGQQVTLSCSPISGHRSVSWYQQTPGQGLQFLFEYFSETQRNKGNFPGRFSGRQFSNSRSEMNVSTLELGDSALYLCASSWGQDTEAFFGQGTRLTVV.

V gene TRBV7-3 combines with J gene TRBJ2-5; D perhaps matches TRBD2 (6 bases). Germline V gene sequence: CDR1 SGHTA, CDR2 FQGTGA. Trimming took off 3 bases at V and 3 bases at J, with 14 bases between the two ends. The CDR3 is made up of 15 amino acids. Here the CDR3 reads CASSFGGRSEETQYF. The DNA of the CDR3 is TGTGCCAGCAGCTTCGGGGGACGGTCGGAAGAGACCCAGTACTTC.

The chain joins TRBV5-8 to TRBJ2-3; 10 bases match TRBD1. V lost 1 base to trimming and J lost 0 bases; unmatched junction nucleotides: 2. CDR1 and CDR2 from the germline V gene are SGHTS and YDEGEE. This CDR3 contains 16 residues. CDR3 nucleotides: TGTGCCAGCAGCTTGTTGGGACAGGGGAGCACAGATACGCAGTATTTT. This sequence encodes CASSLLGQGSTDTQYF.

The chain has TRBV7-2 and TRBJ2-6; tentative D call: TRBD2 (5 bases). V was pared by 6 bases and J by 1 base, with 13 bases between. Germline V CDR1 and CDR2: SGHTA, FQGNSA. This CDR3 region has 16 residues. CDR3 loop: CASSSKRRSGANVLTF. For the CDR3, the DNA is TGTGCCAGCAGTTCAAAACGGAGGTCTGGGGCCAACGTCCTGACTTTC.

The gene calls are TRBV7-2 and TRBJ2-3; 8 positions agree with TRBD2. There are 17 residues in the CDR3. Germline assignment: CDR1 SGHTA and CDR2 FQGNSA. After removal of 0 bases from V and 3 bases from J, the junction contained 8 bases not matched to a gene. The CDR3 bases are TGTGCCAGCAGCTTAGCCCCCAGCGGGAGAGGGACAGATACGCAGTATTTT. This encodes CASSLAPSGRGTDTQYF.

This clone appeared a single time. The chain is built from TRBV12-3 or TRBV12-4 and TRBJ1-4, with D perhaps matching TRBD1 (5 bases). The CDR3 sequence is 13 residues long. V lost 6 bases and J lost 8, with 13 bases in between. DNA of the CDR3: TGTGCCAGCAGAAGGACGGAGGGGGAAAAACTGTTTTTT. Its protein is CASRRTEGEKLFF.

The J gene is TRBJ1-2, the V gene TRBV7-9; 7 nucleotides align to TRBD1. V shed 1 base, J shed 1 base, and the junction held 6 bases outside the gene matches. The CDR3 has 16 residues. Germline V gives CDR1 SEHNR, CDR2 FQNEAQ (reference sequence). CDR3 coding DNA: TGTGCCAGCAGCTTAGGACAGGGCATCTATAACTATGGCTACACCTTC. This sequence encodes CASSLGQGIYNYGYTF. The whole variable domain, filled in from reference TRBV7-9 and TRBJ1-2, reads DTGVSQNPRHKITKRGQNVTFRCDPISEHNRLYWYRQTLGQGPEFLTYFQNEAQLEKSRLLSDRFSAERPKGSFSTLEIQRTEQGDSAMYLCASSLGQGIYNYGYTFGSGTRLTVV.

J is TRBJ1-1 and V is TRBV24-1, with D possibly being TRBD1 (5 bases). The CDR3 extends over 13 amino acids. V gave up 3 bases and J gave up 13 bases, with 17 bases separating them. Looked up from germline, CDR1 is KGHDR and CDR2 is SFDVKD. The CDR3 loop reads CATSDAREAGLFF. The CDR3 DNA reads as TGTGCCACCAGTGATGCCCGGGAGGCAGGGCTTTTCTTT.

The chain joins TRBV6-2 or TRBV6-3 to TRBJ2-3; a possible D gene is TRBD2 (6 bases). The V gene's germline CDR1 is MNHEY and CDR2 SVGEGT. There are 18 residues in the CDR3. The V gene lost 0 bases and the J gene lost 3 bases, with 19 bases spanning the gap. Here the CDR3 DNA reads TGTGCCAGCAGTTACTCGAAAGTGACTAGTTATGGGACAGATACGCAGTATTTT. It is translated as CASSYSKVTSYGTDTQYF.

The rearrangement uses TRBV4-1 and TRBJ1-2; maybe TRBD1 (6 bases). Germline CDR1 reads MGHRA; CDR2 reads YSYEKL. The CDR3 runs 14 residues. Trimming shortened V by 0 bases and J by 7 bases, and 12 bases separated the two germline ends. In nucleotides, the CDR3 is TGCGCCAGCAGCCAAGATTTCAGGGGCTCTGGCTACACCTTC. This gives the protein CASSQDFRGSGYTF.

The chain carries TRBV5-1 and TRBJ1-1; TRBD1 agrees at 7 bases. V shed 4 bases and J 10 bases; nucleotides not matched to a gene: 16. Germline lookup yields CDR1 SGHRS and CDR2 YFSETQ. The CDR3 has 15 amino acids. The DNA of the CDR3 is TGCGCCAGCAGCCCGGGTTGGGGACAGTCTATTGTAGCTTTCTTT. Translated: CASSPGWGQSIVAFF.

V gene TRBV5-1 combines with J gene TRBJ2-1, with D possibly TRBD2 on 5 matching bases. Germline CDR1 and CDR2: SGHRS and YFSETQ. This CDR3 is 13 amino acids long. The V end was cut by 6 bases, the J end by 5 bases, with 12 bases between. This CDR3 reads CASKSEADNEQFF. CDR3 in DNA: TGCGCCAGCAAGTCTGAAGCGGACAATGAGCAGTTCTTC.

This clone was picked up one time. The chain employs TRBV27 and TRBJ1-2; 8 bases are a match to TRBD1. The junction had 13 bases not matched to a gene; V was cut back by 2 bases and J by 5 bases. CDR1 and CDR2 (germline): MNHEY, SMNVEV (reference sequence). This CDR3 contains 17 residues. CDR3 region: CASSLRPPQGAGYGYTF. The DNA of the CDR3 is TGTGCCAGCAGTTTAAGACCCCCTCAGGGGGCTGGGTATGGCTACACCTTC.

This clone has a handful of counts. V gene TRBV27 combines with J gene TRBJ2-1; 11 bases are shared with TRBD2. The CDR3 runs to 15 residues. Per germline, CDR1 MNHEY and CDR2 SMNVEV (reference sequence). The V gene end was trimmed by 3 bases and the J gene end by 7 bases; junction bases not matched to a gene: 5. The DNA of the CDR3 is TGTGCCAGCAGTTTGCTGGCTAGCGGGAGGAATGAGCAGTTCTTC. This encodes CASSLLASGRNEQFF.

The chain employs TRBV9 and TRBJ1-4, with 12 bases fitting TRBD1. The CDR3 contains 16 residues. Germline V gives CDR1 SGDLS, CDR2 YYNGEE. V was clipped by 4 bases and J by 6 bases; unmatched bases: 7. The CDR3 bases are TGTGCCAGCAGCCCACGGGGACAGGGGGCGTATGAAAAACTGTTTTTT. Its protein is CASSPRGQGAYEKLFF.

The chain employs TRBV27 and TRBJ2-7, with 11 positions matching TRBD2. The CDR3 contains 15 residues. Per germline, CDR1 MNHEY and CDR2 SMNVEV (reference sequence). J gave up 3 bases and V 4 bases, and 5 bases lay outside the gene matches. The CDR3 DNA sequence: TGTGCCAGCAGTTCCACTAGCGGGAGTTTCTACGAGCAGTACTTC. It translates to CASSSTSGSFYEQYF.